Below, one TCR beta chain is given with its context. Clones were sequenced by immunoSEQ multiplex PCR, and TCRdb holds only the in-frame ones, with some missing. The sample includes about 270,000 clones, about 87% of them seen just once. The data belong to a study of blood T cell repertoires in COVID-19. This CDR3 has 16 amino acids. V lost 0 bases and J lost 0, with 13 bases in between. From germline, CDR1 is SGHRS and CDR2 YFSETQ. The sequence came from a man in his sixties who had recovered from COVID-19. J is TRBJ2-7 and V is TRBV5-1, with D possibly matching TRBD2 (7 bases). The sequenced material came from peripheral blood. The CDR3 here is CASSLEGGGTSYEQYF. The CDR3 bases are TGCGCCAGCAGCTTGGAGGGGGGAGGGACCTCCTACGAGCAGTACTTC.